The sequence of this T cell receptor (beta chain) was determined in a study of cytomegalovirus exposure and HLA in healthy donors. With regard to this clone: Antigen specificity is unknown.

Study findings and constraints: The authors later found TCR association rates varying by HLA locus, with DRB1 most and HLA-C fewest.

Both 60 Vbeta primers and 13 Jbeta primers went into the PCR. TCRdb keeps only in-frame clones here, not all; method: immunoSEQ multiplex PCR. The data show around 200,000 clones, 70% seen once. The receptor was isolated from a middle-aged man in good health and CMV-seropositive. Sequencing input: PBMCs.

CDR3 residues: CASSSTGANYGYTF. In DNA, the CDR3 is TGTGCCAGCAGCTCGACGGGAGCTAACTATGGCTACACCTTC. V and J are TRBV11-2 and TRBJ1-2; D is undetermined. V was clipped by 4 bases and J by 0 bases, with 9 bases between them. Germline CDR1 SGHAT, CDR2 FQNNGV. The CDR3 has 14 residues. The whole variable domain, filled in from reference TRBV11-2 and TRBJ1-2, reads EAGVAQSPRYKIIEKRQSVAFWCNPISGHATLYWYQQILGQGPKLLIQFQNNGVVDDSQLPKDRFSAERLKGVDSTLKIQPAKLEDSAVYLCASSSTGANYGYTFGSGTRLTVV.